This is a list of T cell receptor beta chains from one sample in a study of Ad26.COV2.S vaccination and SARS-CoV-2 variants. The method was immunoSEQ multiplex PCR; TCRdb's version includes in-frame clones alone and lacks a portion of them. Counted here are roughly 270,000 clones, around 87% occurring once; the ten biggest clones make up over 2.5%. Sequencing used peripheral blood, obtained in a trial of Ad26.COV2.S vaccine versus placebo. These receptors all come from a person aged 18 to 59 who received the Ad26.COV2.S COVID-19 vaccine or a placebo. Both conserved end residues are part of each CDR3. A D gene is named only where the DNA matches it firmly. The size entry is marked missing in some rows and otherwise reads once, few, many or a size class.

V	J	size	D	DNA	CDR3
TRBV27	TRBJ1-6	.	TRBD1	TGTGCCAGCACCTGGACAGGGGGCTCCTATAATTCACCCCTCCACTTT	CASTWTGGSYNSPLHF
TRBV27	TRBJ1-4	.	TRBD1	TGTGCCAGCAGTCCCTCGACAGGGAGTTTGGAAAAACTGTTTTTT	CASSPSTGSLEKLFF
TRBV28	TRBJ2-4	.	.	TGTGCCAGCAGCCCAACGACCGGGGTTGTGTACATTCAGTACTTC	CASSPTTGVVYIQYF
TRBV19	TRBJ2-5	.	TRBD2	TGTGCCAGTAGTATGCTTAGCGGGAGACGGGAGACCCAGTACTTC	CASSMLSGRRETQYF
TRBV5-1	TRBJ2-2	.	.	TGCGCCAGCAGCATAAGACCGAACACCGGGGAGCTGTTTTTT	CASSIRPNTGELFF
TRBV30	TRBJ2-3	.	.	TGTGCCTGGAACCGAATGACAGATACGCAGTATTTT	CAWNRMTDTQYF
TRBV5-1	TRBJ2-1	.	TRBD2	TGCGCCAGCTGCCCACTAGCGGGGGGGCCAAATGAGCAGTTCTTC	CASCPLAGGPNEQFF
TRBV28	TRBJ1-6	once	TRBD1	TGTGCCAGCAGTCTACCGGCGGACAGGGACCCCTATAATTCACCCCTCCACTTT	CASSLPADRDPYNSPLHF
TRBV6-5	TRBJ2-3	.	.	TGTGCCAGCAGTTACCGCCAGGGAGATACGCAGTATTTT	CASSYRQGDTQYF
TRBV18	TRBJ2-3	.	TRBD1	TGTGCCAGCTCACCACCGTTAACAGGGGGCCTCACAGATACGCAGTATTTT	CASSPPLTGGLTDTQYF
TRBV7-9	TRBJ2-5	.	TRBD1	TGTGCCAGCAGCTTACCAGGGGGCGGGGAGCAAGAGACCCAGTACTTC	CASSLPGGGEQETQYF
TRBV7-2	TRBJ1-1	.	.	TGTGCCAGCAGCAGATACGGGACAAGGAACACTGAAGCTTTCTTT	CASSRYGTRNTEAFF
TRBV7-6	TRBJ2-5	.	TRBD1	TGTGCCAGCAGCTTAGCCGACAGGGCCCAAGAGACCCAGTACTTC	CASSLADRAQETQYF
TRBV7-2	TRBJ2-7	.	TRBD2	TGTGCCAGCTCGGGCGGGGGGGCCTACGAGCAGTACTTC	CASSGGGAYEQYF
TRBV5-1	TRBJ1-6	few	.	TGCGCCAGCAGCCTAGGACTGAATTCACCCCTCCACTTT	CASSLGLNSPLHF
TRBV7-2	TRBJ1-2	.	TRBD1	TGTGCCAGCAGCTTGGGACAGACCATTAACTATGGCTACACCTTC	CASSLGQTINYGYTF
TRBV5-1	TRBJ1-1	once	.	TGCGCCAGCAGCCCCCGTTTGGAGAACACTGAAGCTTTCTTT	CASSPRLENTEAFF
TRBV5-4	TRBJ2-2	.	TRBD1	TGTGCCAGCAGCTTGGGTTTCGGACAGGGTGAGACCACCGGGGAGCTGTTTTTT	CASSLGFGQGETTGELFF
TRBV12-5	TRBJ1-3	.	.	TGTGCTAGTGGTTTGGTAGCAGGCTCTGGAAACACCATATATTTT	CASGLVAGSGNTIYF
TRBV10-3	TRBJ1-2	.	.	TGTGCCATCAGTGATGGGCTTCGGGGCCATCGGGGCTACACCTTC	CAISDGLRGHRGYTF
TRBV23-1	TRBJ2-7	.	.	TGCGCCAGCAGTCAATCGGGCTGCTTGAGCGAGCAGTACTTC	CASSQSGCLSEQYF
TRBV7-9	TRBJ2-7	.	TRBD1	TGTGCCAGCAGCGGACAGGGCCACTCAACCTACGAGCAGTACTTC	CASSGQGHSTYEQYF
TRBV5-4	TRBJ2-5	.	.	TGTGCCAGCAGCCCGGACAGATTGGGGAGGGAGACCCAGTACTTC	CASSPDRLGRETQYF
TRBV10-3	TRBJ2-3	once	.	TGTGCCACCCTGGTCCCTAGGGGCTCGAGCACAGATACGCAGTATTTT	CATLVPRGSSTDTQYF
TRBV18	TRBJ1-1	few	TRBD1	TGTGCCAGCTCACGACAGGGGTCGCGGACTGAAGCTTTCTTT	CASSRQGSRTEAFF
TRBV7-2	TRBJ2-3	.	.	TGTGCCAGCAGCTTAGTGGGGGCAGATACGCAGTATTTT	CASSLVGADTQYF
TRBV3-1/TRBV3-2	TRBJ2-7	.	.	TGTGCCAGCAGCCTCGGTGGGGTGGACGAGCAGTACTTC	CASSLGGVDEQYF
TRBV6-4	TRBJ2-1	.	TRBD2	TGTGCCAGCAGCGTTCTAGCGGGAGGGCCTTACGAGCAGTTCTTC	CASSVLAGGPYEQFF
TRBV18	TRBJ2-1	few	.	TGTGCCAGCTCACCGGTACCTAATTACAATGAGCAGTTCTTC	CASSPVPNYNEQFF
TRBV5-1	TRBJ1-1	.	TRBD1	TGCGCCAGCAGACCCCAACAGGGGGCATGGACTGAAGCTTTCTTT	CASRPQQGAWTEAFF
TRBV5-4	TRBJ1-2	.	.	TGTGCCAGCAGCAATCCGCGGGTAGATGGCTACACCTTC	CASSNPRVDGYTF
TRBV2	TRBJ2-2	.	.	TGTGCCAGCAGGCCAGAGGCAAACACCGGGGAGCTGTTTTTT	CASRPEANTGELFF
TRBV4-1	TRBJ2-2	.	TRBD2	TGCGCCAGCAGGACTGGGCTAGCGGGGGGGCTATACACCGGGGAGCTGTTTTTT	CASRTGLAGGLYTGELFF
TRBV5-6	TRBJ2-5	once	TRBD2	TGTGCCAGCAGCTCCCCCCGTCGGGGGGGGCAAGAGACCCAGTACTTC	CASSSPRRGGQETQYF
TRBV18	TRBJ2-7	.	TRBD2	TGTGCCAGCTCACCACGGTCAGCGGGAGTTACCTACGAGCAGTACTTC	CASSPRSAGVTYEQYF
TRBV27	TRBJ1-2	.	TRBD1	TGTGCCAGCAGTACGATCACCCAGGGGGTAAGAGTAAGCTACACCTTC	CASSTITQGVRVSYTF
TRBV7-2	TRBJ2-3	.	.	TGTGCCAGCAGCTTAGGCCCGATACAGGGTACGCAGTATTTT	CASSLGPIQGTQYF
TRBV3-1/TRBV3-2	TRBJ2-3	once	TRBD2	TGTGCCAGCAGCCCTAATAGCGGGAGTGGAACAGATACGCAGTATTTT	CASSPNSGSGTDTQYF
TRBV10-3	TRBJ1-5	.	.	TGTGCCATCAGTGAGTCTGACCACAATAGCAATCAGCCCCAGCATTTT	CAISESDHNSNQPQHF
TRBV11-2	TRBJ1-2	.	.	TGTGCCAGCACCGGACCAAAGAATGGCTACACCTTC	CASTGPKNGYTF
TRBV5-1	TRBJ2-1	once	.	TGCGCCAGCAGCACCGGACCCCCCTCCTACAATGAGCAGTTCTTC	CASSTGPPSYNEQFF
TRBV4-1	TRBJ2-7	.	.	TGCGCCAGCAGCCAAGAAACAGCCGCTTATGATGCGGAGCAGTACTTC	CASSQETAAYDAEQYF
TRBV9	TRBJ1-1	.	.	TGTGCCAGCAGCCCGGGACCGATGAACACTGAAGCTTTCTTT	CASSPGPMNTEAFF
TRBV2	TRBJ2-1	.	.	TGTGCCAGCAGTCCTCGGTCCCCTGGCCCCTACAATGAGCAGTTCTTC	CASSPRSPGPYNEQFF
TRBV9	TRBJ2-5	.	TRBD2	TGTGCCAGCAGCGAGGGACTAGCAGAGATTGGGGAGACCCAGTACTTC	CASSEGLAEIGETQYF
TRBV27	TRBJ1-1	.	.	TGTGCCAGCAGTTTCTATCCGAACACTGAAGCTTTCTTT	CASSFYPNTEAFF
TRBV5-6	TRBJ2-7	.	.	TGTGCCAGCAGCCGGACAGAGTACGAGCAGTACTTC	CASSRTEYEQYF
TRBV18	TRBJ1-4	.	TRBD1	TGTGCCAGCTCAGCCGGGACAGGGGCCGAAAAACTGTTTTTT	CASSAGTGAEKLFF
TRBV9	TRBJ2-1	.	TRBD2	TGTGCCAGCACGGGCGGGGGGAGCTCCTACAATGAGCAGTTCTTC	CASTGGGSSYNEQFF
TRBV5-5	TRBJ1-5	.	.	TGTGCCAGCAGCTTTCGGGGTAATCAGCCCCAGCATTTT	CASSFRGNQPQHF
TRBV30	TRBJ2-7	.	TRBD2	TGTGCCTGGAGTGTACTGCCGACTAGCGGGGCCCAGTTC	CAWSVLPTSGAQF
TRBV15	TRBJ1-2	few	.	TGTGCCACCAGCAGAGATAAAGGGTACTATGGCTACACCTTC	CATSRDKGYYGYTF
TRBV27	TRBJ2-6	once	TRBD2	TGTGCCAGCAGTTTTTTGATCGGGGGGGCTTCTGGGGCCAACGTCCTGACTTTC	CASSFLIGGASGANVLTF
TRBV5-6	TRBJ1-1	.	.	TGTGCCAGCAGCCCGTTAGCAGACAGGACTCGCAACCTGAACACTGAAGCTTTCTTT	CASSPLADRTRNLNTEAFF
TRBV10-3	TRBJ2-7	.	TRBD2	TGTGCCATGGCCGAACTTAGCGGGAGGGCCGGAGAGCAGTACTTC	CAMAELSGRAGEQYF
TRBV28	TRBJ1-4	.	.	TGTGCCAGCAGTCCCCTCACCCGGCGGACTAATGAAAAACTGTTTTTT	CASSPLTRRTNEKLFF
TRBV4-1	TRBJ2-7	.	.	TGCGCCAGCAGCCAGGCCGGTCAGTCCTACGAGCAGTACTTC	CASSQAGQSYEQYF
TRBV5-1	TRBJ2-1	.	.	TGCGCCAGCAGCCTAACAGGTAACTCCTACAATGAGCAGTTCTTC	CASSLTGNSYNEQFF
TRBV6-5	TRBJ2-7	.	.	TGTGCCACGAAGCGTCCGGGGGGCCTTCGCTACGAGCAGTACTTC	CATKRPGGLRYEQYF